This T cell receptor (beta chain) was retrieved from a study of T-cell reconstitution after alpha-beta-depleted transplantation in children. V was pared by 6 bases and J by 8 bases, with 13 bases between. CDR1 and CDR2 (germline): MNHNY, SVGAGI (reference sequence). The CDR3 is 13 amino acids. On this clonotype: The target antigen is unknown.

The TCRbeta library incorporated unique molecular identifiers. MiXCR, run by TCRdb on the PCR reads, gives a single entry per CDR3 protein. This table has about 830,000 distinct CDR3 sequences, about 15% appearing once. Study conclusions and caveats: It was surviving recipient T cells and thymic progenitors that gave some patients high TCRbeta diversity at day 60. Counts and diversity of T cells one year after transplant came mostly from newly produced T cells.

The J gene is TRBJ1-4, the V gene TRBV6-6; perhaps TRBD1 as D (6 bases). The clonotype comes from a male patient younger than 18 who had a stem cell transplant for acute lymphoblastic leukemia, so the T cells may come from the graft donor. Sequenced material: PBMCs, mostly from graft donor cells, taken 360 days after TCRalphabeta/CD19-depleted stem cell transplant. The CDR3, as DNA: TGTGCCAGCAGAGACGGGACACCAGAAAAACTGTTTTTT. It translates to CASRDGTPEKLFF.